This TCR beta chain came from a study of identical twins. Study-wide results and caveats: Low generation-probability sequences were in excess among twin-shared out-of-frame alpha sequences. Memory repertoires lacked the insertion deficit that abundant cord blood beta clonotypes showed.

Healthy Caucasians, and only they, were the donors. Template switching, a step in the protocol, added a universal primer site, and cDNA carried unique molecular identifiers. TCRdb called the 5' RACE reads again in MiXCR, with one record for every CDR3 protein. The table has under 300,000 distinct CDR3 sequences, over 12% seen once. The CDR3 is 15 amino acids. The V gene lost 5 bases and the J gene lost 1 base, with 14 bases spanning the gap. About this clonotype itself: Its antigen is still unknown.

Input material: memory (CD45RO+) T cells sorted from blood. The V gene is TRBV12-3 or TRBV12-4, the J gene TRBJ1-1; perhaps TRBD1 as D (6 bases). The TCR sequence derives from a woman aged 18-29 years in good health. CDR3 coding DNA: TGTGCCAGCAGTCTTGTAGGGGGATCGAACACTGAAGCTTTCTTT. Protein: CASSLVGGSNTEAFF.